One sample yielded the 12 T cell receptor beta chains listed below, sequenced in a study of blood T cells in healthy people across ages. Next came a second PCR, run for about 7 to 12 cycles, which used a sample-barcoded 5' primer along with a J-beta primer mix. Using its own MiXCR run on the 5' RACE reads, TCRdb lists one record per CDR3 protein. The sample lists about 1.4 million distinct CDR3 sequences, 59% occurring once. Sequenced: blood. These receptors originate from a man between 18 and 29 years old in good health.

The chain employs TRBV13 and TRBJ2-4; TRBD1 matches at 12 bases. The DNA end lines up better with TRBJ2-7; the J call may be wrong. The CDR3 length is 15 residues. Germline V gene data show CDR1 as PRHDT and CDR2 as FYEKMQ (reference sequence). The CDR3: CASSPAGQGAIEQYF. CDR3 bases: TGTGCCAGCAGCCCTGCGGGACAGGGGGCAATCGAGCAGTACTTC.

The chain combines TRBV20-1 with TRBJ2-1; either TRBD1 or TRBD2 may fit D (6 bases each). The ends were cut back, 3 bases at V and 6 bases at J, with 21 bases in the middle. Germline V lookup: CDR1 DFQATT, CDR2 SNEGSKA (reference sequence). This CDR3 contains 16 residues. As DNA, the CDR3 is TGCAGTGCTAGTAGATCGGGGGCTAACTATGGCAATGAGCAGTTCTTC. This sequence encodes CSASRSGANYGNEQFF.

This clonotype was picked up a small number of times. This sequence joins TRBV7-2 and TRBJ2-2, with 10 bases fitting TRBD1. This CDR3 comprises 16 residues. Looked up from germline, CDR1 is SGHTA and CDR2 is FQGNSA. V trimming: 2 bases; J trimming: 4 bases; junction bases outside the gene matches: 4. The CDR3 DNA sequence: TGTGCCAGCAGCTTAAGGACAGGGGGTTCCACCGGGGAGCTGTTTTTT. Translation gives CASSLRTGGSTGELFF.

The CDR3 region has the DNA TGTGCCATCAGTGCGGTTCTTGGGGGCACTGAAGCTTTCTTT. Protein product: CAISAVLGGTEAFF. V gene TRBV10-3 combines with J gene TRBJ1-1; D is possibly TRBD1 (5 bases). V was cut by 4 bases and J by 4 bases, with 13 bases left in between. The CDR3 extends over 14 amino acids. Germline values: CDR1 ENHRY, CDR2 SYGVKD.

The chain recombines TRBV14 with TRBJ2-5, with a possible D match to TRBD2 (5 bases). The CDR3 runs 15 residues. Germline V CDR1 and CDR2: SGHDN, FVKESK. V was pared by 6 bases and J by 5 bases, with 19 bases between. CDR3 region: CASSHARGVGETQYF. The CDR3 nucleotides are TGTGCCAGCAGTCATGCCCGGGGTGTCGGCGAGACCCAGTACTTC.

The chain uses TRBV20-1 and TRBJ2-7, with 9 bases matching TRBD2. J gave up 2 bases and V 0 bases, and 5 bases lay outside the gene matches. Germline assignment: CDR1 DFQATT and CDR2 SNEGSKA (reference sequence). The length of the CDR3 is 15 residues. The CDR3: CSARDPSGVPYEQYF. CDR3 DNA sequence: TGCAGTGCTAGAGATCCTAGCGGGGTTCCCTACGAGCAGTACTTC.

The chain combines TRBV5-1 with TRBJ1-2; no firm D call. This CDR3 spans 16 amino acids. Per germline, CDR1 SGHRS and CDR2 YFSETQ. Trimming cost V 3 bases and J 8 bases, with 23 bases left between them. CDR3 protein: CASSSSWGRGVYGYTF. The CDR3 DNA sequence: TGCGCCAGCAGCTCCTCCTGGGGAAGAGGAGTATACGGCTACACCTTC. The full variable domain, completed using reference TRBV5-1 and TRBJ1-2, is KAGVTQTPRYLIKTRGQQVTLSCSPISGHRSVSWYQQTPGQGLQFLFEYFSETQRNKGNFPGRFSGRQFSNSRSEMNVSTLELGDSALYLCASSSSWGRGVYGYTFGSGTRLTVV.

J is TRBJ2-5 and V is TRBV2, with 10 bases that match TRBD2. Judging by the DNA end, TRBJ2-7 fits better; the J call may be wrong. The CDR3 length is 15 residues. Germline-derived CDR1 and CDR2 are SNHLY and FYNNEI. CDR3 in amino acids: CASMPPSGSAYEQYF. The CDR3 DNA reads TGTGCCAGCATGCCCCCTAGCGGGAGTGCCTACGAGCAGTACTTC.

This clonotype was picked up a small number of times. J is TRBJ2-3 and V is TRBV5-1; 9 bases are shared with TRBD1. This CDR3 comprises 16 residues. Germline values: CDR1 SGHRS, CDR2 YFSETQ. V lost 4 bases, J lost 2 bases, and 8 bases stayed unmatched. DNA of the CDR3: TGCGCCAGCAGCAAGGGACAGGGATTCTTCACAGATACGCAGTATTTT. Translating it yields CASSKGQGFFTDTQYF.

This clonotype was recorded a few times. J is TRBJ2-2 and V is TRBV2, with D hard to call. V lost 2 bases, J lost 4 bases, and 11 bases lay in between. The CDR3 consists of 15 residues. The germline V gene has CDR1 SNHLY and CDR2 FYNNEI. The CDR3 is CASSESPQATGELFF. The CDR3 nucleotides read TGTGCCAGCAGTGAATCCCCGCAGGCCACCGGGGAGCTGTTTTTT.

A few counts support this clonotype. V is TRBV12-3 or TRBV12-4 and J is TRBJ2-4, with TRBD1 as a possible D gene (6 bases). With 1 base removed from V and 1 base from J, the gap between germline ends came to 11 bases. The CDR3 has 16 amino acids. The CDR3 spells CASSLDQGLAKNIQYF. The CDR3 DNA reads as TGTGCCAGCAGTTTAGACCAGGGGCTTGCCAAAAACATTCAGTACTTC.

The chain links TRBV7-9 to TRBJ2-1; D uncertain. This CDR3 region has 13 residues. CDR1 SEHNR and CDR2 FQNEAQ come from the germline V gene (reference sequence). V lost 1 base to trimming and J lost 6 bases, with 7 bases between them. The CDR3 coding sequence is TGTGCCAGCAGCTTAGTTGATCGCAATGAGCAGTTCTTC. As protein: CASSLVDRNEQFF.